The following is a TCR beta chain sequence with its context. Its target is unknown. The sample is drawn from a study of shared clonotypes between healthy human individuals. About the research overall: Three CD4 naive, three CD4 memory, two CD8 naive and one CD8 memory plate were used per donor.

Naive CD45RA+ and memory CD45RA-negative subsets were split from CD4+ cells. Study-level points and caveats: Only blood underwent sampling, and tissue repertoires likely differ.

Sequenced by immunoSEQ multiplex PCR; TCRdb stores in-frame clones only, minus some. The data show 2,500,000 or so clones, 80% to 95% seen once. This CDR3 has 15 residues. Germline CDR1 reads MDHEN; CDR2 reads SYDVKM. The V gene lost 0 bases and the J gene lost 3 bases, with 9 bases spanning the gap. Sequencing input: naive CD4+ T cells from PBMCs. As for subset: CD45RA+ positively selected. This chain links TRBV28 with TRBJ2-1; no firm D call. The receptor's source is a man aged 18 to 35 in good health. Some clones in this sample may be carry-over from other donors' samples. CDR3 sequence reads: CASSLWRNFYNEQFF. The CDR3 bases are TGTGCCAGCAGTTTATGGAGGAACTTCTACAATGAGCAGTTCTTC. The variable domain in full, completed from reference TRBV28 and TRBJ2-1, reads DVKVTQSSRYLVKRTGEKVFLECVQDMDHENMFWYRQDPGLGLRLIYFSYDVKMKEKGDIPEGYSVSREKKERFSLILESASTNQTSMYLCASSLWRNFYNEQFFGPGTRLTVL.